Each of the 28 T cell receptor beta chains below was sequenced from the same sample in a study of vaccination and CD4 T cells after COVID-19. The treatment: roughly ten-day PBMC culture with coronavirus spike peptide pools or control peptides (ViraFEST assay). Those CD4+ T cells from the unexposed donor predate the COVID-19 pandemic (2011-2018). Their target antigens are unknown. Sequence data for DNA of cultured CD4+ T cells were generated by the Oncomine TCR Beta short-read assay. Each CDR3 protein gets one entry after TCRdb re-called the PCR reads with MiXCR. The data hold under 4,500 distinct CDR3 sequences, with approximately 30% observed a single time. The sequencing sample was made of CD4+ T cells from blood, cultured in vitro. The source of these receptors is a human donor in good health.

The chain has TRBV6-4 and TRBJ1-2; 12 bases agree with TRBD1. The germline V gene encodes CDR1 MRHNA and CDR2 SNTAGT. The V and J ends lost 5 bases and 8 bases, in that order; junction bases with no gene match: 18. The CDR3 is 18 amino acids. The CDR3 DNA reads as TGTGCCAGCAGTTTAACTTCTACCGGGACAGGGGGCCGCCTGGGCTACACCTTC. Translation gives CASSLTSTGTGGRLGYTF.

This clonotype was recorded a few times. The rearrangement joins TRBV2 to TRBJ2-3; D unresolved. Germline V gene lookup returns CDR1 SNHLY and CDR2 FYNNEI. The CDR3 length is 12 residues. V lost 4 bases and J lost 3, with 5 bases in between. DNA for the CDR3: TGTGCCAGCAGTGTAGGAACAGATACGCAGTATTTT. Protein: CASSVGTDTQYF. The complete variable domain, with remaining parts taken from reference TRBV2 and TRBJ2-3, reads EPEVTQTPSHQVTQMGQEVILRCVPISNHLYFYWYRQILGQKVEFLVSFYNNEISEKSEIFDDQFSVERPDGSNFTLKIRSTKLEDSAMYFCASSVGTDTQYFGPGTRLTVL.

The chain has TRBV6-1 and TRBJ1-1, with TRBD1 identical over 9 bases. Trimming removed 7 bases from V and 4 bases from J; junction bases left unmatched: 10. Per the germline V gene, CDR1 is MNHNS and CDR2 is SASEGT. CDR3 length: 15 amino acids. CDR3 sequence (DNA): TGTGCCAGCAAGAACGAACAGGGACAGGGCACTGAAGCTTTCTTT. Its protein is CASKNEQGQGTEAFF.

The gene calls are TRBV5-8 and TRBJ1-1, with 7 positions matching TRBD1. Germline loops: CDR1 SGHTS, CDR2 YDEGEE. The CDR3 runs to 14 residues. J was trimmed by 7 bases and V by 3 bases; bases with no gene match: 9. The CDR3 region has the DNA TGTGCCAGCAGCTACGGACAGGAGACGGGTGAAGCTTTCTTT. This sequence encodes CASSYGQETGEAFF.

This clonotype rates as large. The chain has TRBV6-1 and TRBJ1-2; unclear D gene. This CDR3 is built from 12 residues. Trimming removed 6 bases from V and 7 bases from J, with 12 bases in between. CDR1 and CDR2 from the germline V gene are MNHNS and SASEGT. The CDR3 reads CASSLIVRGYTF. As DNA, the CDR3 is TGTGCCAGCAGCCTCATCGTACGTGGCTACACCTTC.

The J gene is TRBJ2-5, the V gene TRBV10-3; D tentatively reads TRBD1 or TRBD2 (5 bases each). V was shortened by 4 bases and J by 5 bases, with 20 bases between the two germline ends. The germline V gene encodes CDR1 ENHRY and CDR2 SYGVKD. There are 16 residues in the CDR3. CDR3 coding DNA: TGTGCCATCAGTGGGGGGACCGATCCAACCACCGAGACCCAGTACTTC. Protein sequence: CAISGGTDPTTETQYF.

This clonotype rates as medium-sized. V usage is TRBV5-6 and J usage is TRBJ1-2; D may be TRBD1 (6 bases). Trimming removed 3 bases from V and 5 bases from J, with 11 bases in between. The CDR3 runs to 13 residues. Germline loops: CDR1 SGHDT, CDR2 YYEEEE. The CDR3 sequence is CASSSAGVYGYTF. As DNA, the CDR3 is TGTGCCAGCAGCTCGGCAGGGGTTTATGGCTACACCTTC. Combining the CDR3 with reference TRBV5-6 and TRBJ1-2 gives the whole variable domain DAGVTQSPTHLIKTRGQQVTLRCSPKSGHDTVSWYQQALGQGPQFIFQYYEEEERQRGNFPDRFSGHQFPNYSSELNVNALLLGDSALYLCASSSAGVYGYTFGSGTRLTVV.

Here the CDR3 reads CASRRTEETQYF. For the CDR3, the DNA is TGTGCCAGCAGGCGGACAGAGGAGACCCAGTACTTC. This rearrangement joins TRBV7-6 to TRBJ2-5; TRBD1 might be the D (6 bases). Per the germline V gene, CDR1 is SGHVS and CDR2 is FNYEAQ. This CDR3 comprises 12 residues. The V end was cut by 6 bases, the J end by 5 bases, with 10 bases between. Together with reference TRBV7-6 and TRBJ2-5, the CDR3 gives the full variable domain: GAGVSQSPRYKVTKRGQDVALRCDPISGHVSLYWYRQALGQGPEFLTYFNYEAQQDKSGLPNDRFSAERPEGSISTLTIQRTEQRDSAMYRCASRRTEETQYFGPGTRLLVL.

The rearrangement uses TRBV6-1 and TRBJ2-4; TRBD1 matches 9 bases. In germline, CDR1 is MNHNS, CDR2 SASEGT. The CDR3 runs to 14 residues. V dropped 3 bases and J dropped 8; count of bases not matched to a gene: 5. In DNA form, the CDR3 reads TGTGCCAGCAGTGAGACAGGGGGAGTGGACATTCAGTACTTC. This gives the protein CASSETGGVDIQYF.

The gene calls are TRBV10-1 and TRBJ2-3; TRBD2 might be the D (5 bases). There are 12 residues in the CDR3. Germline V gives CDR1 WNHNN, CDR2 SYGVQD (reference sequence). Trimming left V 8 bases short and J 1 base short, with 7 bases between. DNA for the CDR3: TGCGCCAGCTCGAGGGGCACAGATACGCAGTATTTT. It codes for CASSRGTDTQYF.

The V and J genes are TRBV10-3 and TRBJ1-3, with a tentative D call TRBD1 (6 bases). The CDR3 contains 15 residues. V was cut by 6 bases and J by 3 bases, with 15 bases left in between. Germline V gives CDR1 ENHRY, CDR2 SYGVKD. The CDR3 bases are TGTGCCATCAGCGAGACCGGGACACATGGAAACACCATATATTTT. Translated: CAISETGTHGNTIYF.

This clonotype has only a few counts. V and J are TRBV6-5 and TRBJ2-6; D possibly corresponds to TRBD1 (6 bases). Germline V lookup: CDR1 MNHEY, CDR2 SVGAGI. Trimming cost V 0 bases and J 3 bases, with 9 bases left between them. The CDR3 is 16 amino acids. CDR3 loop: CASSYSGDIGANVLTF. The CDR3 bases are TGTGCCAGCAGTTACTCGGGGGACATTGGGGCCAACGTCCTGACTTTC.

The chain links TRBV27 to TRBJ2-3; 7 nucleotides match TRBD2. The V gene's germline CDR1 is MNHEY and CDR2 SMNVEV (reference sequence). V lost 0 bases and J lost 9; bases outside the gene matches: 6. The length of the CDR3 is 14 residues. CDR3 sequence reads: CASSLSKAGSTQYF. CDR3 in DNA: TGTGCCAGCAGTTTATCGAAAGCGGGGTCCACGCAGTATTTT.

The chain recombines TRBV19 with TRBJ2-2; the D gene is possibly TRBD1 (6 bases). Trimming cost V 8 bases and J 7 bases, with 14 bases left between them. CDR1 and CDR2 (germline): LNHDA, SQIVND (reference sequence). The CDR3 totals 13 residues. CDR3 DNA: TGTGCCAGTCACACAGGGACCGTCGGGGAGCTGTTTTTT. Its protein product is CASHTGTVGELFF.

This chain connects TRBV6-1 to TRBJ1-2, with 10 positions matching TRBD1. The CDR3 is 13 residues long. The germline V gene has CDR1 MNHNS and CDR2 SASEGT. With 8 bases clipped from V and 8 bases from J, the junction kept 8 bases outside the gene matches. In nucleotides, the CDR3 is TGTGCCAGCCTCCCGGGACAGGGGCGAGGCTACACCTTC. It yields the protein CASLPGQGRGYTF.

V is TRBV10-3 and J is TRBJ2-7, with D possibly TRBD1 on 6 matching bases. In germline, CDR1 is ENHRY, CDR2 SYGVKD. Trimming cost V 5 bases and J 2 bases, with 13 bases left between them. This CDR3 region has 14 residues. This chain's CDR3 is CAISRQVPTYEQYF. In DNA form, the CDR3 reads TGTGCCATCAGTAGACAGGTACCCACCTACGAGCAGTACTTC.

The rearrangement uses TRBV5-6 and TRBJ2-4; D gene uncertain. Trimming took 3 bases from V and 4 from J, leaving 2 bases between them. There are 11 residues in the CDR3. Germline V gene sequence: CDR1 SGHDT, CDR2 YYEEEE. CDR3 bases: TGTGCCAGCAGCTATAAAAACATTCAGTACTTC. Protein: CASSYKNIQYF.

The chain couples TRBV6-2 or TRBV6-3 to TRBJ2-3; 10 nucleotides align to TRBD2. J lost 4 bases, V lost 2 bases, and 0 bases had no gene match. The CDR3 has 14 amino acids. Germline CDR1 is MNHEY and CDR2 is SVGEGT. CDR3 sequence (DNA): TGTGCCAGCAGTTACGGGACTAGCGCAGATACGCAGTATTTT. Encoded protein: CASSYGTSADTQYF.

This clonotype was detected a few times. V and J are TRBV20-1 and TRBJ1-2, with D perhaps TRBD1 (6 bases). The V end lost 4 bases, the J end lost 8 bases, and 14 bases lay between the germline ends. The CDR3 runs to 12 residues. Germline V gene lookup returns CDR1 DFQATT and CDR2 SNEGSKA (reference sequence). The CDR3 nucleotides are TGCAGTGCTAACAGGGAAGTGATCGGCTACACCTTC. Amino acid sequence: CSANREVIGYTF.

About this clonotype itself: One junction end does not reproduce the germline sequence, and a read error may be involved. The rearrangement uses TRBV12-3 or TRBV12-4 and TRBJ2-6, with a tentative D call TRBD1 (5 bases). The CDR3 has 14 residues. CDR3 residues: CATEWGSRANVLTF. CDR3 sequence (DNA): TGTGCCACTGAATGGGGCTCTAGGGCCAACGTCCTGACTTTC.

This clonotype was counted only a few times. V gene TRBV6-2 or TRBV6-3 combines with J gene TRBJ2-6, with 7 bases identical to TRBD1. The V gene end was trimmed by 10 bases and the J gene end by 0 bases; junction bases not matched to a gene: 12. Per germline, CDR1 MNHEY and CDR2 SVGEGT. The CDR3 has 17 amino acids. CDR3 residues: CATRPTGVSSGANVLTF. CDR3 coding DNA: TGTGCCACCCGTCCCACAGGGGTCTCCTCTGGGGCCAACGTCCTGACTTTC.

CDR3 DNA sequence: TGTGCCAGCAGTACCCAGGCTTCCTCTGGAAACACCATATATTTT. Translating it yields CASSTQASSGNTIYF. The chain joins TRBV6-1 to TRBJ1-3, with no clear D. The V gene lost 5 bases and the J gene lost 0 bases, with 11 bases spanning the gap. Germline CDR1 reads MNHNS; CDR2 reads SASEGT. The CDR3 is 15 amino acids.

This clonotype was observed a few times. The chain joins TRBV6-1 to TRBJ1-2, with 8 bases fitting TRBD1. Germline V gene data show CDR1 as MNHNS and CDR2 as SASEGT. The CDR3 has 16 residues. Germline trimming cut 1 base from V and 1 base from J; bases unmatched to any gene: 5. The CDR3 reads CASSEVSGGLNYGYTF. The DNA of the CDR3 is TGTGCCAGCAGTGAAGTATCAGGGGGCCTTAACTATGGCTACACCTTC.

This chain connects TRBV7-9 to TRBJ1-5; D is possibly TRBD1 (6 bases). This CDR3 region has 12 residues. V was trimmed by 4 bases and J by 7 bases, leaving 8 bases between them. In germline, CDR1 is SEHNR, CDR2 FQNEAQ (reference sequence). Here the CDR3 reads CASSSGVQPQHF. CDR3 nucleotide sequence: TGTGCCAGCAGCTCAGGGGTGCAGCCCCAGCATTTT.

This clonotype occurred a few times. This sequence joins TRBV9 and TRBJ1-2, with 9 bases that match TRBD1. Per germline, CDR1 SGDLS and CDR2 YYNGEE. This CDR3 has 14 residues. The V segment lost 0 bases and the J segment 10 bases; nucleotides outside the gene matches: 7. The CDR3 loop reads CASSVVGTGTDYTF. The CDR3 DNA is TGTGCCAGCAGCGTAGTAGGGACAGGGACAGACTACACCTTC.

The V gene is TRBV6-5, the J gene TRBJ2-7, with D unresolved. V dropped 3 bases and J dropped 3 bases, with 6 bases sitting between them. This CDR3 spans 12 amino acids. CDR1 and CDR2 from the germline V gene are MNHEY and SVGAGI. The chain's CDR3 is CASSYNNYEQYF. CDR3 bases: TGTGCCAGCAGTTATAACAACTACGAGCAGTACTTC.

This clonotype showed up just a few times. The V gene is TRBV7-9, the J gene TRBJ1-1; no firm D call. The germline V gene has CDR1 SEHNR and CDR2 FQNEAQ (reference sequence). Trimming took off 7 bases at V and 4 bases at J, with 10 bases between the two ends. The length of the CDR3 is 12 residues. The CDR3 spells CASTWAFTEAFF. The CDR3 DNA reads TGTGCCAGCACCTGGGCGTTCACTGAAGCTTTCTTT.

The rearrangement uses TRBV7-9 and TRBJ2-1; 10 bases map to TRBD1. TRBJ2-7 explains the end of the DNA better; the J call may be wrong. Germline CDR1 is SEHNR and CDR2 is FQNEAQ (reference sequence). The CDR3 runs to 13 residues. In DNA, the CDR3 is TGTGCCAGCAGCCGACAGGGGGCTAGCGAGCAGTACTTC. Translating it yields CASSRQGASEQYF.